This T cell receptor beta chain was documented in a study of cytomegalovirus exposure and HLA in healthy donors. Worth noting for this clone: Mismatch with germline at one junction end may stem from a read error.

The PCR was carried out with 60 Vbeta primers and 13 Jbeta primers. The repertoire was sequenced with immunoSEQ multiplex PCR; TCRdb's copy has only in-frame clones and lacks some. This table has 100,000 or so clones, 70% appearing once. In germline, CDR1 is ENHRY, CDR2 SYGVKD. The length of the CDR3 is 16 residues. This TCR came from a man in his forties in good health and CMV-seropositive. V gene TRBV10-3 combines with J gene TRBJ1-1, with 9 bases aligning to TRBD1. The sequencing sample was made of PBMCs. CDR3 sequence: CAISEEQGAQNSEAFF. In DNA form, the CDR3 reads TGTGCCATCAGTGAAGAACAGGGGGCCCAGAACTCTGAAGCTTTCTTT.